The rows below give T cell receptor beta chains drawn from one sample of a study of shared clonotypes between healthy human individuals. Generated by immunoSEQ multiplex PCR, the TCRdb table keeps only in-frame clones and is missing some. The data hold 2,100,000 or so clones, with 90% to 96% observed a single time. Sequencing was done on a sample of naive CD4+ T cells sorted from blood. These receptors were taken from a man between 18 and 35 years old in good health. Each CDR3 is given with its conserved first and last residue. Fields, in order: CDR3 protein, CDR3 DNA, V gene, clone size, D gene, J gene. The D gene is left open where the match is weak. Some rows mark clone size as missing; the rest say once, few, many or name a class of expanded clone.

CASSQESGTSYEQYF TGCGCCAGCAGCCAAGAGAGCGGGACCTCCTACGAGCAGTACTTC TRBV4-3 once TRBD2 TRBJ2-7
CASRETSGGPEQYF TGTGCCAGCAGGGAGACTAGCGGGGGGCCGGAGCAGTACTTC TRBV6-6 NA TRBD2 TRBJ2-7
CASSSPDRRGNYEQYF TGTGCCAGCAGTTCACCGGACAGGAGGGGAAACTACGAGCAGTACTTC TRBV6-6 NA NA TRBJ2-7
CASSYGLAGSEQYF TGTGCCAGCAGTTACGGGCTAGCGGGGTCCGAGCAGTACTTC TRBV6-5 NA TRBD2 TRBJ2-7
CASSLVGLAGPETQYF TGCGCCAGCAGCTTGGTCGGACTAGCGGGTCCAGAGACCCAGTACTTC TRBV5-1 NA TRBD2 TRBJ2-5
CASRRHAANYGYTF TGTGCCAGCAGACGACACGCAGCTAACTATGGCTACACCTTC TRBV28 NA NA TRBJ1-2
CAWSVIGFMNTEAFF TGTGCCTGGAGTGTAATTGGGTTTATGAACACTGAAGCTTTCTTT TRBV30 NA NA TRBJ1-1
CASSPGQTNEKLFF TGTGCCAGCAGCCCGGGACAGACTAATGAAAAACTGTTTTTT TRBV9 NA TRBD1 TRBJ1-4
CASSFMSGRDYNEQFF TGTGCCAGCAGCTTTATGAGCGGGAGGGACTACAATGAGCAGTTCTTC TRBV13 NA TRBD2 TRBJ2-1
CASSLAGNTEAFF TGTGCCAGCAGCTTAGCGGGTAACACTGAAGCTTTCTTT TRBV7-9 once NA TRBJ1-1
CASSLGGGPQTYEQYF TGTGCCAGCAGCTTGGGAGGGGGCCCCCAAACCTACGAGCAGTACTTC TRBV5-4 NA TRBD1 TRBJ2-7
CASSLELAGYNEQFF TGTGCCAGCAGTCTGGAACTAGCGGGCTACAATGAGCAGTTCTTC TRBV6-1 NA TRBD2 TRBJ2-1
CASSSPGSYYGYTF TGTGCCAGCAGTTCCCCGGGATCCTACTATGGCTACACCTTC TRBV6-6 NA NA TRBJ1-2
CASSLTGPAGHEQYF TGTGCCAGTAGCCTCACAGGGCCTGCTGGCCACGAGCAGTACTTC TRBV19 NA NA TRBJ2-7
CASSPQGRGAGDTQYF TGTGCCAGCAGCCCCCAGGGGCGGGGGGCCGGAGATACGCAGTATTTT TRBV7-2 NA TRBD2 TRBJ2-3
CASSRASGRVNEQFF TGTGCCAGCAGCAGGGCTAGCGGGAGGGTAAATGAGCAGTTCTTC TRBV7-8 NA TRBD2 TRBJ2-1
CASSELTGTLNIQYF TGTGCCAGCAGTGAGTTAACAGGGACTTTAAACATTCAGTACTTC TRBV25-1 NA NA TRBJ2-4
CSADQGGPQHF TGCAGTGCAGACCAGGGGGGGCCCCAGCATTTT TRBV20-1 NA TRBD1 TRBJ1-5
CASSLQGTAGNTIYF TGTGCCAGCAGCTTACAGGGAACCGCTGGAAACACCATATATTTT TRBV7-9 NA NA TRBJ1-3
CASSLGVGRYEQYF TGTGCCAGCAGCTTGGGGGTGGGACGCTACGAGCAGTACTTC TRBV5-6 NA NA TRBJ2-7
CASSPRGQAAEGSSGNTIYF TGTGCCAGCTCACCTCGAGGACAGGCAGCCGAGGGGAGCTCTGGAAACACCATATATTTT TRBV18 NA TRBD1 TRBJ1-3
CASGGTGNYGYTF TGCGCCAGCGGAGGAACAGGGAACTATGGCTACACCTTC TRBV10-1 NA NA TRBJ1-2
CASSPPLGNTEAFF TGTGCCAGCAGCCCCCCTCTTGGGAACACTGAAGCTTTCTTT TRBV7-3 NA NA TRBJ1-1
CAWSWGTKLFF TGTGCCTGGAGTTGGGGGACTAAACTGTTTTTT TRBV30 once NA TRBJ1-4
CASSYSGTRNEKQYF TGTGCCAGCAGTTACTCGGGGACTAGGAATGAGAAGCAGTACTTC TRBV6-5 once TRBD2 TRBJ2-7
CASSRDRGSMNTEAFF TGCGCCAGCAGCCGTGACAGGGGATCTATGAACACTGAAGCTTTCTTT TRBV5-1 NA TRBD1 TRBJ1-1
CASSYSQRVSYEQYF TGTGCCAGCAGTTACTCACAGAGAGTCTCCTACGAGCAGTACTTC TRBV6-5 NA NA TRBJ2-7
CASSPGGTDTQYF TGTGCCAGCAGCCCAGGGGGTACAGATACGCAGTATTTT TRBV6-1 NA TRBD1 TRBJ2-3
CASRQDSNTGELFF TGTGCCAGCAGACAAGACTCAAACACCGGGGAGCTGTTTTTT TRBV2 NA NA TRBJ2-2
CASSAGTALSQETQYF TGCGCCAGCAGCGCCGGGACAGCATTATCCCAAGAGACCCAGTACTTC TRBV5-1 NA TRBD1 TRBJ2-5
CASSQAGTGGGYTF TGCGCCAGCAGCCAAGCCGGGACAGGGGGCGGCTACACCTTC TRBV4-1 NA TRBD1 TRBJ1-2
CASSFNRQGTQETQYF TGTGCCAGCAGTTTTAATCGACAGGGAACCCAAGAGACCCAGTACTTC TRBV6-5 NA TRBD1 TRBJ2-5
CAISTGYGYTF TGTGCCATCTCGACGGGGTATGGCTACACCTTC TRBV5-4 once NA TRBJ1-2
CASSEGAGWYHNSPLHF TGTGCCAGCAGTGAAGGGGCAGGGTGGTACCATAATTCACCCCTCCACTTT TRBV2 NA NA TRBJ1-6
CASRTSSGGRYNEQFF TGTGCCAGCAGAACGAGTAGCGGGGGCCGGTACAATGAGCAGTTCTTC TRBV5-4 NA TRBD2 TRBJ2-1
CATSLRLGTDTQYF TGTGCCACCAGTTTACGTTTGGGGACAGATACGCAGTATTTT TRBV15 NA NA TRBJ2-3
CASSYGQLSNEKLFF TGTGCCAGCAGTTACGGACAGTTAAGTAATGAAAAACTGTTTTTT TRBV6-5 NA NA TRBJ1-4
CATSSLYPYEQYF TGTGCCACCAGTAGTCTGTACCCCTACGAGCAGTACTTC TRBV15 once NA TRBJ2-7
CASKWTVNDNEQFF TGTGCCAGCAAATGGACAGTTAACGACAATGAGCAGTTCTTC TRBV27 NA NA TRBJ2-1
CASSFRLAGLSYEQYF TGTGCCAGCAGCTTTCGACTAGCGGGTCTCTCCTACGAGCAGTACTTC TRBV5-4 NA TRBD2 TRBJ2-7
CASSLVGGGLRTEAFF TGTGCCAGCAGCTTAGTAGGGGGCGGATTGAGAACTGAAGCTTTCTTT TRBV7-2 once TRBD1 TRBJ1-1
CASRGLGGYNSPLHF TGTGCCAGCAGAGGTCTGGGTGGCTATAATTCACCCCTCCACTTT TRBV6-1 NA NA TRBJ1-6
CATSSLGTFYNEQFF TGTGCCACCAGCAGTCTCGGGACCTTCTACAATGAGCAGTTCTTC TRBV15 NA NA TRBJ2-1